This T cell receptor (beta chain) stems from a study of blood T cell repertoires in COVID-19. Germline loops: CDR1 LNHDA, CDR2 SQIVND (reference sequence). CDR3 length: 15 amino acids. V was pared by 7 bases and J by 5 bases, with 8 bases of the junction left unmatched. TCRdb keeps only in-frame clones here, not all; method: immunoSEQ multiplex PCR. This sample has about 98,000 clones, with approximately 85% found just once. The rearrangement joins TRBV19 to TRBJ1-2, with 12 bases matching TRBD1. The sequenced sample consisted of peripheral blood. This receptor was identified in a middle-aged man with active or convalescent COVID-19. For the CDR3, the DNA is TGTGCCAGTACCATGGGGACAGGGGGCAAGTATGGCTACACCTTC. Translation gives CASTMGTGGKYGYTF.